The source of this T cell receptor beta chain is a study of shared clonotypes between healthy human individuals. Clones were read by immunoSEQ multiplex PCR, and TCRdb kept only the in-frame ones, dropping some. The table shows fewer than 1.4 million clones, with 70% to 80% occurring only once. The table lists this clone with a count of one. The sequence was collected from a young man in good health. Some clones in this sample may be carry-over from other donors' samples. Specimen: memory CD4+ T cells from PBMCs. Subset: CD45RA-negative fraction.

The CDR3 protein is CSVELPGYGYTF. DNA for the CDR3: TGCAGCGTTGAACTTCCAGGCTATGGCTACACCTTC. V and J are TRBV29-1 and TRBJ1-2; D ambiguous. Deletions cut 2 bases from V and 4 bases from J, with 8 bases between. CDR3 length equals 12 residues. Germline CDR1 reads SQVTM; CDR2 reads ANQGSEA.